The entry that follows covers one T cell receptor (beta chain) sequence. Profiling relied on immunoSEQ multiplex PCR, and the TCRdb table lists in-frame clones only, not all of them. The table records under 20,000 clones, approximately 78% of them present only once. Germline loops: CDR1 SGDLS, CDR2 YYNGEE. V lost 4 bases and J 8 bases, leaving 18 bases between the germline ends. The CDR3 loop spans 15 amino acids. The data are from a study of OX40 agonist ivuxolimab in advanced cancers. The sequence came from an adult with an advanced solid tumor such as melanoma, head and neck, liver or kidney cancer. The genes are TRBV9 and TRBJ1-4, with a possible D match to TRBD1 (6 bases). The material sequenced was CD4+ or CD8+ T cells sorted from blood, taken in a trial of the OX40 agonist ivuxolimab. CDR3 nucleotides: TGTGCCAGCAGCCGGGGGGGGCCAACGGGCGAAAAACTGTTTTTT. This codes for CASSRGGPTGEKLFF.